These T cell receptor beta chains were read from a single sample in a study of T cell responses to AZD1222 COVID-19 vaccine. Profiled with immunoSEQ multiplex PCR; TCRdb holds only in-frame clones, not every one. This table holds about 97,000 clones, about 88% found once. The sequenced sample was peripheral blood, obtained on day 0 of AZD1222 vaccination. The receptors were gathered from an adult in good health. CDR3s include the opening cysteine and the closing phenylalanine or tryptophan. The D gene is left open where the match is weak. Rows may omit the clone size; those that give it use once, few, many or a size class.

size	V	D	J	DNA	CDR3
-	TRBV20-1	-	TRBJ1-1	TGCAGTGCTTTAGGGCACACTGAAGCTTTCTTT	CSALGHTEAFF
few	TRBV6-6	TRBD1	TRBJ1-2	TGTGCCAGCAGTTACGGACAGGGGGGATTATCTGGCTACACCTTC	CASSYGQGGLSGYTF
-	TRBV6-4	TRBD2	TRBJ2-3	TGTGCCAGCAGTGACTCTCCGGGGGGGAGCACAGATACGCAGTATTTT	CASSDSPGGSTDTQYF
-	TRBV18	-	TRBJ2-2	TGTGCCAGCTCCCAAGATGGCGGGGCGAACACCGGGGAGCTGTTTTTT	CASSQDGGANTGELFF
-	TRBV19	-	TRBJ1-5	TGTGCCAGTAACGAAGTAGGGGAGTGGGATGCCCAGCATTTT	CASNEVGEWDAQHF
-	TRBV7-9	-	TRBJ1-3	TGTGCCAGCAGCTCCACAGGGTACGGAAACACCATATATTTT	CASSSTGYGNTIYF
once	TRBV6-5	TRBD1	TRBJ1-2	TGTGCCAGCACACCGGGACAGGGGTTTGGGTATGGCTACACCTTC	CASTPGQGFGYGYTF
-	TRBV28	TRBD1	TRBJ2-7	TGTGCCAGTCTAAGGGACAGTCTCCACGAGCAGTACTTC	CASLRDSLHEQYF
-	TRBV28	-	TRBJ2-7	TGTGCCAGCAGTTTATTCAGGGATACCTCCTACGAGCAGTACTTC	CASSLFRDTSYEQYF
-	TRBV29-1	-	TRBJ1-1	TGCAGCGTTGTGTCAACATACCTGAACACTGAAGCTTTCTTT	CSVVSTYLNTEAFF
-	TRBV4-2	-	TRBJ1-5	TGTGCCAGCAGCCAAGACAACCATCAGCCCCAGCATTTT	CASSQDNHQPQHF